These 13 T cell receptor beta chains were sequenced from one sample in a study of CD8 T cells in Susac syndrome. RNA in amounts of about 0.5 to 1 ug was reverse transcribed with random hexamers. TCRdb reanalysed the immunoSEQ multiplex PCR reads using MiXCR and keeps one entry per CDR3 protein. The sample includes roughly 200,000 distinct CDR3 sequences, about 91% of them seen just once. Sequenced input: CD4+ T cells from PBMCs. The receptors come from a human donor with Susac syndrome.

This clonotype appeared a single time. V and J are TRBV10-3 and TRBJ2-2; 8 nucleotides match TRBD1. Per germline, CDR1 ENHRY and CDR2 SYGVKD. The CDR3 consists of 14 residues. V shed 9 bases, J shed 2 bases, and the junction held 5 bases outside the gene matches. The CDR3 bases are TGTGCCATAAAGGGGACAGGCAACACCGGGGAGCTGTTTTTT. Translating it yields CAIKGTGNTGELFF.

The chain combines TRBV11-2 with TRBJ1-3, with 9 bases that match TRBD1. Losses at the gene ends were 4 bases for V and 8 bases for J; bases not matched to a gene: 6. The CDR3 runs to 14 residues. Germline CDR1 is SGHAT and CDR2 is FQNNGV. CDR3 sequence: CASSSGQGPDTIYF. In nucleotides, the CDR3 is TGTGCCAGCAGCTCCGGACAGGGGCCGGACACCATATATTTT.

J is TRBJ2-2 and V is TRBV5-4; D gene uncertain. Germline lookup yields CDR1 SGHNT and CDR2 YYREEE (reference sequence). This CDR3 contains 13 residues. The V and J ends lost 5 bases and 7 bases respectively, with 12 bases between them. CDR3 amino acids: CASRTVTDGELFF. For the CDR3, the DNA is TGTGCCAGCAGAACTGTAACTGACGGGGAGCTGTTTTTT.

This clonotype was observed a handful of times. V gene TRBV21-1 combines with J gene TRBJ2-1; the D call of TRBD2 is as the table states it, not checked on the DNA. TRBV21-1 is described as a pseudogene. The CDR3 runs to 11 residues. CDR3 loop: CASSRLAEQFF. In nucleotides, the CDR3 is TGTGCCAGCAGCCGACTAGCTGAGCAGTTCTTC.

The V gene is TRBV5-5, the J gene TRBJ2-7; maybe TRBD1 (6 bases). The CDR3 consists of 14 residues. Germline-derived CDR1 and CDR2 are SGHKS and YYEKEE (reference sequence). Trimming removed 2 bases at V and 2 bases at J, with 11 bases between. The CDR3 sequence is CASSFDRTTYEQYF. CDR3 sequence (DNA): TGTGCCAGCAGCTTCGACAGGACCACCTACGAGCAGTACTTC.

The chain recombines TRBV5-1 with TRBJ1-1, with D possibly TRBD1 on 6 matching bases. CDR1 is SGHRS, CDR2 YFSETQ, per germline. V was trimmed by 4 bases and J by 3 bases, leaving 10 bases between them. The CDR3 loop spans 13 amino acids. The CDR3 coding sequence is TGCGCCAGCAGCCGGGGGCGAGACACTGAAGCTTTCTTT. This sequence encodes CASSRGRDTEAFF.

The CDR3 region has the DNA TGTGCCAGCAGCTTGACCATTACTTCCTACAATGAGCAGTTCTTC. Translated: CASSLTITSYNEQFF. The chain combines TRBV5-6 with TRBJ2-1; the D is unclear. The germline V gene encodes CDR1 SGHDT and CDR2 YYEEEE. This CDR3 has 15 residues. V lost 1 base to trimming and J lost 1 base, with 9 bases between them.

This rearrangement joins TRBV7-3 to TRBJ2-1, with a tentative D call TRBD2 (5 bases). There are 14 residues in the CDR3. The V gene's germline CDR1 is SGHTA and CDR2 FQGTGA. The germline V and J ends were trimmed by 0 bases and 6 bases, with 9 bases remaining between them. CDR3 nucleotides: TGTGCCAGCAGCTTAACCGGGAAAAGCAATGAGCAGTTCTTC. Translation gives CASSLTGKSNEQFF.

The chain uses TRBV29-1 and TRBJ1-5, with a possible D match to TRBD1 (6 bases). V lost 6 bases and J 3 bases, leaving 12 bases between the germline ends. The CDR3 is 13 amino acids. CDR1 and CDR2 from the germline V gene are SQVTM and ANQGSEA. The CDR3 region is CSVGGADNQPQHF. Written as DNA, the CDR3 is TGCAGCGTCGGGGGGGCAGACAATCAGCCCCAGCATTTT.

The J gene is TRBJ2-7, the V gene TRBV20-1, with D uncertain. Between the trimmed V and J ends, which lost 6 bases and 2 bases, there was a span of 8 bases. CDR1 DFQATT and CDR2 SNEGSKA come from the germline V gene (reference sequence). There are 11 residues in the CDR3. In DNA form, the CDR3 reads TGCAGTGCAGGGAAGGCCTACGAGCAGTACTTC. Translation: CSAGKAYEQYF.

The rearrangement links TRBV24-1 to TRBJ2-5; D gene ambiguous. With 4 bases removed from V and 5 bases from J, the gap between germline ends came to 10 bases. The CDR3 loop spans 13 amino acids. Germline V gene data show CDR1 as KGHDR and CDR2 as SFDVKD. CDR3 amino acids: CATSESTTETQYF. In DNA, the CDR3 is TGTGCCACCAGTGAGTCTACTACGGAGACCCAGTACTTC.

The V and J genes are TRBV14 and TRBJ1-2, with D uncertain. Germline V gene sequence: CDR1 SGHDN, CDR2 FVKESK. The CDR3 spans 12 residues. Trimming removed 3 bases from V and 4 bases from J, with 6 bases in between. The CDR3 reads CASSHTSYGYTF. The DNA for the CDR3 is TGTGCCAGCAGCCACACGTCCTATGGCTACACCTTC.

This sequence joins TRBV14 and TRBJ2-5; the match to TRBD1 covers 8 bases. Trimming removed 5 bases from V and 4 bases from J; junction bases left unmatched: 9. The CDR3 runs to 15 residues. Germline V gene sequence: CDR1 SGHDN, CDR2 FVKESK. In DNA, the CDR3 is TGTGCCAGCAGCTGGACAGGGCGTTTTGGAGAGACCCAGTACTTC. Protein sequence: CASSWTGRFGETQYF.